These 9 T cell receptor beta chains came from one sample sequenced in a study of metastatic and nonmetastatic thyroid tumors. TCRdb re-clonotyped the PCR reads through MiXCR. Altogether tens of thousands of clones are present, roughly 20% being singletons, with the ten largest covering 4%. Before thyroid surgery, none of the patients had received any treatment. Input material: blood. The receptors derive from a female donor with papillary thyroid cancer or a benign thyroid nodule (not recorded which). Some clones in this sample may be carry-over from other donors' samples.

About this clone: It may be a read error: a sequence one base away is much more abundant. The rearrangement uses TRBV11-2 and TRBJ2-3; D remains ambiguous. Germline lookup yields CDR1 SGHAT and CDR2 FQNNGV. CDR3 length: 11 amino acids. Trimming removed 5 bases at V and 7 bases at J, with 7 bases between. The CDR3: CASSLRHTQYF. The CDR3 DNA reads as TGTGCCAGCAGCCTAAGGCATACGCAGTATTTT.

This clone was seen more than once but under ten times. It may be a read error: a sequence one base away is much more abundant. The V call is TRBV19, the J call TRBJ1-1; 8 nucleotides agree with TRBD1. V lost 4 bases to trimming and J lost 5 bases; unmatched junction nucleotides: 12. Germline CDR1 reads LNHDA; CDR2 reads SQIVND (reference sequence). The CDR3 is made up of 16 amino acids. Here the CDR3 reads CASSTGAHRGGTEAFF. CDR3 DNA: TGTGCCAGTAGTACAGGTGCCCACAGGGGGGGTACTGAAGCTTTCTTT. The entire variable domain, with the rest obtained from reference TRBV19 and TRBJ1-1, is as follows: DGGITQSPKYLFRKEGQNVTLSCEQNLNHDAMYWYRQDPGQGLRLIYYSQIVNDFQKGDIAEGYSVSREKKESFPLTVTSAQKNPTAFYLCASSTGAHRGGTEAFFGQGTRLTVV.

As to this clone: Other DNA sequences within the sample encode an identical CDR3. The CDR3 region is CSVASQGRADTQYF. CDR3 DNA: TGCAGCGTCGCGTCACAGGGGAGGGCAGATACGCAGTATTTT. The genes are TRBV29-1 and TRBJ2-3; the D gene could be TRBD1 or TRBD2 (7 bases each). Looked up from germline, CDR1 is SQVTM and CDR2 is ANQGSEA. V dropped 6 bases and J dropped 4 bases, with 17 bases sitting between them. CDR3 length: 14 amino acids.

This clone has at least ten counts. The rearrangement uses TRBV10-3 and TRBJ1-6; 7 bases are shared with TRBD1. The CDR3 runs 14 residues. Per germline, CDR1 ENHRY and CDR2 SYGVKD. The ends lost 4 bases at V and 7 bases at J; junction bases unmatched: 4. CDR3 protein: CAISATGENSPLHF. The CDR3 DNA is TGTGCCATCAGTGCAACAGGGGAGAATTCACCCCTCCACTTT.

As concerns this clone: The junction shows a germline mismatch at one end, possibly a read error. V is TRBV20-1 and J is TRBJ2-1; 11 bases fit TRBD2. This CDR3 is built from 15 residues. Germline V gives CDR1 DFQATT, CDR2 SNEGSKA (reference sequence). CDR3 in DNA: TGCAGTTCTAGAGGAGTGGGACTAGCGGTCGGAGAGCAGTGTTTC. Amino acid sequence: CSSRGVGLAVGEQCF.

The rearrangement links TRBV2 to TRBJ2-1; D tentatively fits TRBD1 or TRBD2 (5 bases each). This CDR3 has 15 amino acids. The V end lost 4 bases, the J end lost 0 bases, and 10 bases lay between the germline ends. CDR1 is SNHLY and CDR2 is FYNNEI in the germline V gene. The CDR3 DNA follows: TGTGCCAGCAGTGCCGGGGACCTCTCCTACAATGAGCAGTTCTTC. Its protein product is CASSAGDLSYNEQFF.

The rearrangement uses TRBV6-1 and TRBJ2-1; 8 nucleotides agree with TRBD2. V shed 5 bases, J shed 0 bases, and the junction held 6 bases outside the gene matches. Germline lookup yields CDR1 MNHNS and CDR2 SASEGT. The CDR3 extends over 16 amino acids. CDR3 protein: CASSPAGALSYNEQFF. Written as DNA, the CDR3 is TGTGCCAGCAGTCCAGCGGGAGCCCTCTCCTACAATGAGCAGTTCTTC.

This clone was seen at least ten times. The CDR3 region is CASSYQFGEKLFF. As DNA, the CDR3 is TGTGCCAGCAGCTACCAGTTCGGGGAAAAACTGTTTTTT. J is TRBJ1-4 and V is TRBV6-1; D gene uncertain. The length of the CDR3 is 13 residues. Trimming shortened V by 6 bases and J by 8 bases, and 13 bases separated the two germline ends. CDR1 is MNHNS and CDR2 is SASEGT in the germline V gene.

This clone has at least ten counts. The chain is built from TRBV7-3 and TRBJ2-3, with a tentative D call TRBD1 (6 bases). Trimming removed 6 bases from V and 2 bases from J, with 15 bases in between. The germline V gene has CDR1 SGHTA and CDR2 FQGTGA. This CDR3 region has 15 residues. CDR3 loop: CASSLTGSITDTQYF. CDR3 nucleotides: TGTGCCAGCAGTCTAACAGGGAGCATCACAGATACGCAGTATTTT.